The entry below gives a single T cell receptor beta chain sequence along with its context. Its specificity is not known. Whereas donors were nominally healthy upon sampling, unrecorded immune exposures were probable. These data belong to a study of cytomegalovirus exposure and HLA in healthy donors. Study results and limitations: Most observed TCR sequences were rare, whereas some public TCRs were detected in many donors. Researchers reported from a later analysis that most CMV-associated TCR beta chains appeared HLA-restricted.

PCR employed 60 Vbeta and 13 Jbeta primers. The data were produced by immunoSEQ multiplex PCR, yet TCRdb's version contains in-frame clones alone and is incomplete. The sample holds 100,000 to 130,000 clones; around 80% are singletons and the top ten take 2% to 3%. Germline values: CDR1 SGHNT, CDR2 YENEEA. V dropped 5 bases and J dropped 4 bases, with 17 bases sitting between them. The CDR3 consists of 15 residues. The receptor's source is a man aged 25 to 45 in good health and CMV-seropositive. The chain combines TRBV11-3 with TRBJ1-1; D may be TRBD1 (5 bases). The specimen was PBMCs. The CDR3 region has the DNA TGTGCCAGCAGCCCGAGGAAGGGGTTTGGCACTGAAGCTTTCTTT. This sequence encodes CASSPRKGFGTEAFF.